This TCR beta chain was retrieved from a study of T cells in Graves' hyperthyroidism and ophthalmopathy. Study outcomes and limitations: Ophthalmopathy was separated from stable hyperthyroidism by a 13 V-J model. Within blood appeared most thyroid clonotypes that had expanded above 0.001.

The ends lost 8 bases at V and 0 bases at J; junction bases unmatched: 3. The CDR3 sequence is 13 residues long. Germline V gene sequence: CDR1 MNHNS, CDR2 SASEGT. RNA transcripts served as the template for amplifying TCR beta CDR3 regions. During a first-round RT-PCR of the TCR CDR3, the HTBI primer set was used. A single record per CDR3 protein comes from TCRdb applying MiXCR to the multiplex PCR reads. The sample lists about 420,000 distinct CDR3 sequences, roughly an eighth occurring once. This clonotype was recorded a few times. Its antigen is undetermined. The gene calls are TRBV6-1 and TRBJ2-5, with 7 nucleotides matching TRBD1. The TCR was taken from a young woman with Graves' hyperthyroidism. The source material was blood. DNA for the CDR3: TGTGCCAGCCTCGGACAGGACCAAGAGACCCAGTACTTC. The encoded protein is CASLGQDQETQYF.